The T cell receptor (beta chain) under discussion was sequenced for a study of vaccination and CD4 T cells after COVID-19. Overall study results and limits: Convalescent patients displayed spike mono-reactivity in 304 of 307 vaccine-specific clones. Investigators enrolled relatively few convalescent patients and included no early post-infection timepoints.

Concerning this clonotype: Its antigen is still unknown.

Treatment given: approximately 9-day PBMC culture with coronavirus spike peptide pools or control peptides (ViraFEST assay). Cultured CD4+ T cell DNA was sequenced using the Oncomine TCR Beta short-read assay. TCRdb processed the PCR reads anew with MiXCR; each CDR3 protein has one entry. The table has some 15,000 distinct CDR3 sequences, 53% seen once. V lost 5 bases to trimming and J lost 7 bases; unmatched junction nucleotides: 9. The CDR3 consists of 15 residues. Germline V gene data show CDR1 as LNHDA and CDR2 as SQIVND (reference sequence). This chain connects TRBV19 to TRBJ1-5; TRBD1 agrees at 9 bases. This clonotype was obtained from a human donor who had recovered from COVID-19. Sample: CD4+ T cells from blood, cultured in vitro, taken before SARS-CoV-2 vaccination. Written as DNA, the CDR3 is TGTGCCAGTAGTCTCCTACAGGGGGCTGACCAGCCCCAGCATTTT. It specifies CASSLLQGADQPQHF.